This T cell receptor beta chain appears in the sequencing data of a study of T cell responses to AZD1222 COVID-19 vaccine. As for this clone: Its antigen remains unknown.

Study findings and constraints: Females outnumbered males among donors, who were mostly white British; clonal diversity was possibly underestimated. Vaccine-associated CD4 TCRs spanned spike, dominant at 160-218 and 743-854. An increase in Spike-specific TCR breadth and depth was observed after two AZD1222 doses.

Trimming took off 0 bases at V and 6 bases at J, with 9 bases between the two ends. CDR3 length: 14 residues. Germline CDR1 reads MNHEY; CDR2 reads SVGEGT. The protocol was immunoSEQ multiplex PCR, while the TCRdb copy is restricted to in-frame clones and leaves out a portion. In the table there are around 200,000 clones, 70% to 90% of which are singletons. The rearrangement uses TRBV6-2 or TRBV6-3 and TRBJ1-5; D is uncertain. This clonotype originated in an adult who received the AZD1222 COVID-19 vaccine. The specimen was peripheral blood, collected 28 days after the second AZD1222 dose. For the CDR3, the DNA is TGTGCCAGCAGTTACTCGGGCTTTCGTCAGCCCCAGCATTTT. This codes for CASSYSGFRQPQHF.